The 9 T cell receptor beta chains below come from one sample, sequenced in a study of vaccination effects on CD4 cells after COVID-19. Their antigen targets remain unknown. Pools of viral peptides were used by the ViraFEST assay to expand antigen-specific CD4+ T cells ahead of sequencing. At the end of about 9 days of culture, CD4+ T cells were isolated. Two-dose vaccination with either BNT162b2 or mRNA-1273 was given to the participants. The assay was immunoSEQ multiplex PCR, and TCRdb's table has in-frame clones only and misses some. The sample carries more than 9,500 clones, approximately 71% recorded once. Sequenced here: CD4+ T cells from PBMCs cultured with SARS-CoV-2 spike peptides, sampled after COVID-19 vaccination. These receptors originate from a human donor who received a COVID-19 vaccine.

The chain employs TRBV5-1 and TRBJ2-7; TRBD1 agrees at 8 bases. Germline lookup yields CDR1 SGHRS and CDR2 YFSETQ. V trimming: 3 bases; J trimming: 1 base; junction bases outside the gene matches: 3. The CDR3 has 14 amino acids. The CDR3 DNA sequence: TGCGCCAGCAGCTCCGGACAGGGATCCTACGAGCAGTACTTC. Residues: CASSSGQGSYEQYF.

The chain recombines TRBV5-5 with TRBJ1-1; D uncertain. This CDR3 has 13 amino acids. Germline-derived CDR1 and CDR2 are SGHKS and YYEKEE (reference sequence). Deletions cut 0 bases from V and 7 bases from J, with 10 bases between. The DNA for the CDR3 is TGTGCCAGCAGCTTGGACAGCTCCCGTGAAGCTTTCTTT. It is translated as CASSLDSSREAFF.

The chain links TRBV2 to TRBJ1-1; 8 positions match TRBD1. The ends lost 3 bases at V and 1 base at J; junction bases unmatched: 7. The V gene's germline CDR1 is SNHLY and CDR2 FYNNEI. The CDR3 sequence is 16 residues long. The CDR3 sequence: CASSDGTGTGNTEAFF. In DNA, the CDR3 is TGTGCCAGCAGTGACGGAACCGGGACAGGGAACACTGAAGCTTTCTTT.

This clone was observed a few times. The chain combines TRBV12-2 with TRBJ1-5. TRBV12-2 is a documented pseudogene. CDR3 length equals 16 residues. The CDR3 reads CASRLAGSLGNQPQHF. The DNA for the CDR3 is TGTGCAAGTCGCTTAGCGGGTTCTCTGGGGAATCAGCCCCAGCATTTT.

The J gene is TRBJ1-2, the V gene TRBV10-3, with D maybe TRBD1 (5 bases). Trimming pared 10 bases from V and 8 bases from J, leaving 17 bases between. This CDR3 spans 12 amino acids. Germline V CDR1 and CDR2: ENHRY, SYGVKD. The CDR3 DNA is TGTGCCACATACTCGGGGGAAGAGGGCTACACCTTC. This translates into CATYSGEEGYTF.

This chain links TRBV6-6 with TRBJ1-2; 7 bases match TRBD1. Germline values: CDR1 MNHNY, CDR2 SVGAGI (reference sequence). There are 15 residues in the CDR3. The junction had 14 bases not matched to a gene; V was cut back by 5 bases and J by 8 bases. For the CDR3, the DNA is TGTGCCAGCAGTACGGGGGAGGGGGCGTCGAAAGGCTACACCTTC. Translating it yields CASSTGEGASKGYTF.

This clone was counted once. Here the CDR3 DNA reads TGTGCCAGCTCACAAGGAGGGACCTGGAACACTGAAGCTTTCTTT. Translated, it gives CASSQGGTWNTEAFF. The chain employs TRBV18 and TRBJ1-1, with D perhaps TRBD1 (5 bases). The germline V gene encodes CDR1 KGHSH and CDR2 LQKENI. The CDR3 loop spans 15 amino acids. The germline V and J ends were trimmed by 4 bases and 1 base, with 13 bases remaining between them.

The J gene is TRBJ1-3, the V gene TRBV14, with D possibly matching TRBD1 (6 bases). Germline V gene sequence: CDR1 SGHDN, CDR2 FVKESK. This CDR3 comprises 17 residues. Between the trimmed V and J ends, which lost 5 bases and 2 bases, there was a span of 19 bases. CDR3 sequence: CASSGVGGLETGNTIYF. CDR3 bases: TGTGCCAGCAGCGGTGTTGGGGGGCTAGAAACTGGAAACACCATATATTTT.

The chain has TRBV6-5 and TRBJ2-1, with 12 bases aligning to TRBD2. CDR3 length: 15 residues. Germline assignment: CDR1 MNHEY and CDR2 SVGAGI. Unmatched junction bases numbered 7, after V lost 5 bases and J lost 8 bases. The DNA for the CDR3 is TGTGCCAGCAGTCCATCGACTAGCGGGAGTTATGAGCAGTTCTTC. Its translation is CASSPSTSGSYEQFF.